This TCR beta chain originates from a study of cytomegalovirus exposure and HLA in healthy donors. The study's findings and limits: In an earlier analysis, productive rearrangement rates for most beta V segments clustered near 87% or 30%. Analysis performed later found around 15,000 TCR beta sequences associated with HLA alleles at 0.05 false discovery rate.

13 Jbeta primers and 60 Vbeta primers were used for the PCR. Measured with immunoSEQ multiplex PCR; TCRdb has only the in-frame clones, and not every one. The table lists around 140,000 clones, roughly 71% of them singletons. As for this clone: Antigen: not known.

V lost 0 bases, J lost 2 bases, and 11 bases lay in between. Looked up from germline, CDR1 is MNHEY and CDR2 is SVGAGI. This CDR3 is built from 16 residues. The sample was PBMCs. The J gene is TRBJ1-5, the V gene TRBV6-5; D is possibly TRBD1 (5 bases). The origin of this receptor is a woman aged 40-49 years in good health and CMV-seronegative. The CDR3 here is CASSYSAGLGNQPQHF. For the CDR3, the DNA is TGTGCCAGCAGTTACTCCGCAGGGTTAGGCAATCAGCCCCAGCATTTT.